The source of this T cell receptor beta chain is a study of T cells in Graves' hyperthyroidism and ophthalmopathy. The CDR3 covers 14 residues. V trimming: 8 bases; J trimming: 4 bases; junction bases outside the gene matches: 2. TCR beta CDR3 region amplification was performed from RNA transcripts. An initial round of RT-PCR targeting the TCR CDR3 relied on the HTBI primer set. MiXCR, applied by TCRdb to the multiplex PCR reads, yields one record per CDR3 protein. The table includes under 600,000 distinct CDR3 sequences, about 16% detected once. This clonotype was recorded a few times. The sequence was obtained from a woman in her thirties or forties with Graves' ophthalmopathy. The material sequenced was blood. The J gene is TRBJ2-2, the V gene TRBV12-3 or TRBV12-4; 12 bases are shared with TRBD1. The CDR3 protein is CASGTGGSTGELFF. Here the CDR3 DNA reads TGTGCCAGCGGGACAGGGGGCAGCACCGGGGAGCTGTTTTTT.